The present entry profiles one T cell receptor (beta chain) with its context. Enrolled through a virtual design, the participants were between about 18 and 100 years of age and came from 24 US areas. Among Cohort 3 donors, those recovered had two negative PCRs, clearance, or symptom resolution. The sample originates from a study of blood T cell repertoires in COVID-19. Across the study: T cells, B-cell-depleted T cells, or PBMCs supplied cDNA or gDNA.

The CDR3 extends over 16 amino acids. Trimming shortened V by 0 bases and J by 5 bases, and 11 bases separated the two germline ends. Germline V gene data show CDR1 as LGHNT and CDR2 as FRNRAP. In the authors' methods: Estimates of nucleated cell counts were drawn from the amplification of reference gene primers. The method was immunoSEQ multiplex PCR; TCRdb's version includes in-frame clones alone and lacks a portion of them. V and J calls and clone size follow that table, whereas D and trimming were derived from the DNA. The sample carries roughly 330,000 clones, approximately 90% recorded once. The chain uses TRBV12-5 and TRBJ1-6, with D unclear. The material sequenced was PBMCs or T cells enriched from blood (not recorded which). The sequence came from a woman in her late teens or twenties who had recovered from COVID-19. The CDR3: CASGLVGLWDNSPLHF. The CDR3 region has the DNA TGTGCTAGTGGTTTGGTCGGGTTATGGGATAATTCACCCCTCCACTTT.